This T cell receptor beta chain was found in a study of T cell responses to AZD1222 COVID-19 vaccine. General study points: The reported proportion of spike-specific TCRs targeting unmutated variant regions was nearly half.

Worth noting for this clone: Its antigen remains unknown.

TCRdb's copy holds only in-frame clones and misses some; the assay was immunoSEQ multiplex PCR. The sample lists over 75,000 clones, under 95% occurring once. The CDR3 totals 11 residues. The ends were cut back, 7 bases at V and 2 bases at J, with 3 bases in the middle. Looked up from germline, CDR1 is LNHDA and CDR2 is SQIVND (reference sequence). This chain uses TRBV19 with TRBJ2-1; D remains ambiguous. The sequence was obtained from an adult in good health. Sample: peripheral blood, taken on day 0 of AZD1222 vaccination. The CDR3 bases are TGTGCCAGTACTGCCTACAATGAGCAGTTCTTC. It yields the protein CASTAYNEQFF.